The 18 T cell receptor beta chains below were found in one sample sequenced in a study of early T cells in non-severe SARS-CoV-2 infection. TCRdb fed the 5' RACE reads into MiXCR, producing one record per CDR3 protein. This sample yields roughly 50,000 distinct CDR3 sequences, of which over 7.5% are seen a single time; roughly 8.3% belongs to the top ten. The sample comprised whole blood. These receptors were obtained from an adult who was a healthcare worker with PCR-confirmed SARS-CoV-2 infection or an uninfected control (not recorded which).

This clonotype was seen a few times. The CDR3 here is CATTSSGYNEQFF. In nucleotides, the CDR3 is TGTGCCACCACCTCTAGCGGATACAATGAGCAGTTCTTC. The chain is built from TRBV24-1 and TRBJ2-1; TRBD2 aligns across 7 bases. Germline lookup yields CDR1 KGHDR and CDR2 SFDVKD. V trimming: 8 bases; J trimming: 4 bases; junction bases outside the gene matches: 4. CDR3 length equals 13 residues.

This clonotype has a count of ten or more. The V call is TRBV6-2 or TRBV6-3, the J call TRBJ2-7; 11 positions match TRBD2. V dropped 5 bases and J dropped 2; count of bases not matched to a gene: 5. Germline CDR1 is MNHEY and CDR2 is SVGEGT. The CDR3 covers 15 residues. This CDR3 reads CASSVTSGKTYEQYF. CDR3 sequence (DNA): TGTGCCAGCAGTGTGACTAGCGGGAAGACCTACGAGCAGTACTTC.

The genes are TRBV18 and TRBJ2-6; D is undetermined. Deletions cut 3 bases from V and 0 bases from J, with 12 bases between. The CDR3 consists of 17 residues. Germline CDR1 and CDR2: KGHSH and LQKENI. CDR3 protein: CASSPLGSASGANVLTF. CDR3 nucleotides: TGTGCCAGCTCACCGTTGGGCTCGGCCTCTGGGGCCAACGTCCTGACTTTC.

This chain uses TRBV7-2 with TRBJ2-7, with unresolved D. There are 12 residues in the CDR3. Germline V lookup: CDR1 SGHTA, CDR2 FQGNSA. V lost 3 bases to trimming and J lost 3 bases, with 6 bases between them. DNA of the CDR3: TGTGCCAGCAGCTTTAAGCGCTACGAGCAGTACTTC. Protein sequence: CASSFKRYEQYF.

This clonotype has more than one count but fewer than ten. The chain links TRBV6-1 to TRBJ2-3; unclear D gene. This CDR3 is built from 15 residues. Trimming left V 6 bases short and J 4 bases short, with 17 bases between. Germline CDR1 and CDR2: MNHNS and SASEGT. CDR3 nucleotides: TGTGCCAGCAGCCCAGGAGTTAAGGGCTCAGATACGCAGTATTTT. It codes for CASSPGVKGSDTQYF.

This clonotype was seen many times. Here the CDR3 DNA reads TGTGCCAGCAGCCAAGGCGAGACTTATGGCTACACCTTC. It encodes CASSQGETYGYTF. This chain connects TRBV3-1 to TRBJ1-2; D unclear. From germline, CDR1 is LGHDT and CDR2 YNNKEL (reference sequence). V gave up 1 base and J gave up 5 bases, with 8 bases separating them. This CDR3 spans 13 amino acids.

This clonotype was picked up a small number of times. The genes are TRBV25-1 and TRBJ2-7; 11 nucleotides agree with TRBD2. The CDR3 has 16 residues. With 2 bases clipped from V and 3 bases from J, the junction kept 6 bases outside the gene matches. From germline, CDR1 is MGHDK and CDR2 SYGVNS. The CDR3 spells CASSERGTSGFYEQYF. The CDR3 coding sequence is TGTGCCAGCAGTGAACGCGGGACTAGCGGATTCTACGAGCAGTACTTC.

The V gene is TRBV6-6, the J gene TRBJ1-1; 11 nucleotides match TRBD1. The junction had 7 bases not matched to a gene; V was cut back by 6 bases and J by 4 bases. This CDR3 contains 15 residues. Germline CDR1 reads MNHNY; CDR2 reads SVGAGI (reference sequence). The CDR3 nucleotides read TGTGCCAGCAGGAAGGACAGGGGGCTTATCACTGAAGCTTTCTTT. Translating gives CASRKDRGLITEAFF.

The rearrangement uses TRBV20-1 and TRBJ1-1, with D uncertain. Germline loops: CDR1 DFQATT, CDR2 SNEGSKA (reference sequence). Trimming took 0 bases from V and 9 from J, leaving 20 bases between them. This CDR3 spans 15 amino acids. The CDR3 DNA sequence: TGCAGTGCTAGAGATCGACCTGGGCGGCCGGGGAAAGCTTTCTTT. Translation gives CSARDRPGRPGKAFF.

In its sample, this clonotype was seen a few times. This sequence joins TRBV18 and TRBJ1-1; 10 nucleotides align to TRBD1. The V gene's germline CDR1 is KGHSH and CDR2 LQKENI. The CDR3 contains 15 residues. V lost 3 bases and J lost 4; bases outside the gene matches: 5. CDR3: CASSPTRTGGTEAFF. The CDR3 DNA is TGTGCCAGCTCACCTACAAGGACAGGGGGCACTGAAGCTTTCTTT.

Ten or more counts support this clonotype. This chain joins TRBV20-1 and TRBJ2-3, with D unclear. Per germline, CDR1 DFQATT and CDR2 SNEGSKA (reference sequence). The CDR3 is 13 amino acids. The germline V and J ends were trimmed by 6 bases and 2 bases, with 12 bases remaining between them. The CDR3 DNA follows: TGCAGTGCCCAAGACGGATACACAGATACGCAGTATTTT. This translates into CSAQDGYTDTQYF.

V and J are TRBV11-3 and TRBJ2-3; 7 nucleotides agree with TRBD2. Germline V gives CDR1 SGHNT, CDR2 YENEEA. V trimming: 4 bases; J trimming: 1 base; junction bases outside the gene matches: 17. The CDR3 has 19 residues. CDR3 coding DNA: TGTGCCAGCAGCTGGGGACTATGGACTCTACCCCAGGGCACAGATACGCAGTATTTT. It is translated as CASSWGLWTLPQGTDTQYF.

This clonotype was detected ten times or more. V gene TRBV27 combines with J gene TRBJ2-3; 7 nucleotides agree with TRBD1. The CDR3 sequence is 14 residues long. Germline assignment: CDR1 MNHEY and CDR2 SMNVEV (reference sequence). The DNA of the CDR3 is TGTGTCCAGCTGCCACAGGGGTGGGCAGATACGCAGTATTTT. Residues: CVQLPQGWADTQYF.

Here the CDR3 DNA reads TGTGCCAGCAGCCGTGAGACAGGCGCTGGGGCCAACGTCCTGACTTTC. Its translation is CASSRETGAGANVLTF. The chain has TRBV7-3 and TRBJ2-6; TRBD1 is a possible D gene (6 bases). V lost 5 bases and J 2 bases, leaving 13 bases between the germline ends. Germline V gene lookup returns CDR1 SGHTA and CDR2 FQGTGA. CDR3 size: 16 residues. The full variable domain, its missing parts supplied by reference TRBV7-3 and TRBJ2-6, is GAGVSQTPSNKVTEKGKYVELRCDPISGHTALYWYRQSLGQGPEFLIYFQGTGAADDSGLPNDRFFAVRPEGSVSTLKIQRTERGDSAVYLCASSRETGAGANVLTFGAGSRLTVL.

This clonotype appeared many times. The V call is TRBV29-1, the J call TRBJ1-5, with TRBD1 matching over 8 bases. Germline V gene data show CDR1 as SQVTM and CDR2 as ANQGSEA. The V segment lost 6 bases and the J segment 4 bases; nucleotides outside the gene matches: 2. This CDR3 is 12 amino acids long. The CDR3 DNA reads as TGCAGCGTAAGACAGGGGAATCAGCCCCAGCATTTT. Amino acid sequence: CSVRQGNQPQHF.

In its sample, this clonotype was seen a few times. This chain links TRBV29-1 with TRBJ2-3; no clear D gene. V was pared by 6 bases and J by 6 bases, with 7 bases between. CDR3 length equals 10 residues. Germline CDR1 SQVTM, CDR2 ANQGSEA. CDR3 coding DNA: TGCAGCGTATGGTGGGATACGCAGTATTTT. Its translation is CSVWWDTQYF.

Many counts were recorded for this clonotype. V usage is TRBV12-3 or TRBV12-4 and J usage is TRBJ2-1; no firm D call. Trimming took 6 bases from V and 2 from J, leaving 20 bases between them. This CDR3 spans 17 amino acids. CDR3: CASRPPRRTITYNEQFF. The DNA of the CDR3 is TGTGCCAGCAGACCCCCGCGACGCACGATTACCTACAATGAGCAGTTCTTC.

The chain combines TRBV7-8 with TRBJ1-6; tentative D call: TRBD1 (5 bases). CDR3 length: 15 residues. V was cut by 4 bases and J by 5 bases, with 12 bases left in between. CDR1 and CDR2 from the germline V gene are SGHVS and FQNEAQ. In DNA form, the CDR3 reads TGTGCCAGCAGCTGGCAGGGTGCCAATAATTCACCCCTCCACTTT. Its protein product is CASSWQGANNSPLHF. The full variable domain, completed using reference TRBV7-8 and TRBJ1-6, is GAGVSQSPRYKVAKRGQDVALRCDPISGHVSLFWYQQALGQGPEFLTYFQNEAQLDKSGLPSDRFFAERPEGSVSTLKIQRTQQEDSAVYLCASSWQGANNSPLHFGNGTRLTVT.